This T cell receptor beta chain is from a study of cytomegalovirus exposure and HLA in healthy donors. Study-wide findings and caveats: Reported results showed that the classifier diagnosed cytomegalovirus status with high specificity and sensitivity. Rarity marked most TCR sequences, yet some public TCRs occurred in many donors.

The length of the CDR3 is 18 residues. Germline CDR1 reads SGHAT; CDR2 reads FQNNGV. The V and J ends lost 1 base and 0 bases respectively, with 13 bases between them. On this clone itself: Its target is not known.

The PCR used 60 Vbeta and 13 Jbeta primers. Clones were sequenced by immunoSEQ multiplex PCR, and TCRdb holds only the in-frame ones, with some missing. The sample consists of about 190,000 clones, around 75% of them appearing once. Sequenced material: PBMCs. The genes are TRBV11-2 and TRBJ2-6, with TRBD1 as a possible D gene (5 bases). The source of this sequence is a woman between 45 and 60 years old in good health and CMV-seronegative. The CDR3 sequence: CASSLGPGRYSGANVLTF. CDR3 DNA sequence: TGTGCCAGCAGCTTAGGTCCAGGGCGCTACTCTGGGGCCAACGTCCTGACTTTC.